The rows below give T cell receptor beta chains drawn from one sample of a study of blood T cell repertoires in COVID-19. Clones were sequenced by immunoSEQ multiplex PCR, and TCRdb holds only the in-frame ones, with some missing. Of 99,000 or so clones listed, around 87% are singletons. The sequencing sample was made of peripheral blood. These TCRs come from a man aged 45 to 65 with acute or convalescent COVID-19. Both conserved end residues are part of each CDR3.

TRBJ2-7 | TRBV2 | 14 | CASSRDRVSYEQYF
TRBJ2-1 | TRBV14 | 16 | CASSQGDRSSYNEQFF
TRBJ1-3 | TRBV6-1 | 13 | CASSESGMNTIYF
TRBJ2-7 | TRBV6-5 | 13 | CASSMTGPYEQYF
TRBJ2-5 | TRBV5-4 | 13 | CASSFPYQETQYF
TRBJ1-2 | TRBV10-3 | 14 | CAINPQGRGYGYTF
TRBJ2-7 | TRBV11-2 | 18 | CASSRRRQGGRSSYEQYF
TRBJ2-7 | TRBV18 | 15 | CASSPVSGSPYEQYF
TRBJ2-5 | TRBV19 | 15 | CASSPILAGEKTQYF
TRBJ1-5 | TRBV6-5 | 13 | CASSQGGRQPQHF